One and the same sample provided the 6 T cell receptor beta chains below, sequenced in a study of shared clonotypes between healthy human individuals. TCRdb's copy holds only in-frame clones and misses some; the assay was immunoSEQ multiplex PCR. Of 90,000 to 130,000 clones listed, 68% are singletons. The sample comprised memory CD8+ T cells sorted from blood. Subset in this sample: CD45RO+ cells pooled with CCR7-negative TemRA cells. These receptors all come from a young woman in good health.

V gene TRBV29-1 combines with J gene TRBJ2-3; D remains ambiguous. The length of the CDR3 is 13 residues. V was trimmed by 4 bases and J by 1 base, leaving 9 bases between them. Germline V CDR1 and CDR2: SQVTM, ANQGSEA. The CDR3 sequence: CSVVAAGTDTQYF. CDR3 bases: TGCAGCGTTGTAGCCGCCGGCACAGATACGCAGTATTTT.

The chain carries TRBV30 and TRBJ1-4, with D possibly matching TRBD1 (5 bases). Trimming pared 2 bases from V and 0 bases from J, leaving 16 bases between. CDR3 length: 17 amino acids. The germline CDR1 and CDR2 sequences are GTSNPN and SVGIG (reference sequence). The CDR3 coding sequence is TGTGCCTGGAGTTGGCGTAGACAGCAAACAACTAATGAAAAACTGTTTTTT. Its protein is CAWSWRRQQTTNEKLFF.

The CDR3 nucleotides read TGTGCCAGCTCACCCGGGACTAGAAAAGAGACCCAGTACTTC. This translates into CASSPGTRKETQYF. This chain links TRBV18 with TRBJ2-5; 8 positions match TRBD2. After removal of 3 bases from V and 3 bases from J, the junction contained 3 bases not matched to a gene. The CDR3 runs to 14 residues. Germline-derived CDR1 and CDR2 are KGHSH and LQKENI. The full variable domain, in which reference TRBV18 and TRBJ2-5 provide the parts outside the CDR3, is NAGVMQNPRHLVRRRGQEARLRCSPMKGHSHVYWYRQLPEEGLKFMVYLQKENIIDESGMPKERFSAEFPKEGPSILRIQQVVRGDSAAYFCASSPGTRKETQYFGPGTRLLVL.

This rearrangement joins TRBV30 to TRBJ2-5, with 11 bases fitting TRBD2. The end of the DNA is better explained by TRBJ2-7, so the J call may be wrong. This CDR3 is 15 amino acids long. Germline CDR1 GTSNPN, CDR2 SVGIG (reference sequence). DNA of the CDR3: TGTGCCTGGAGTGTACCCGGGACTAGCGGCTACGAGCAGTACTTC. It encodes CAWSVPGTSGYEQYF.

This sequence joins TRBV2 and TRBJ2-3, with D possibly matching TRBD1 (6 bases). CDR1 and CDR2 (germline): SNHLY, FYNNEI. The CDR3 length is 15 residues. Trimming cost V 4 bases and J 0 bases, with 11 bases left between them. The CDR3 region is CASSVRQDSTDTQYF. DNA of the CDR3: TGTGCCAGCAGTGTAAGACAGGATAGCACAGATACGCAGTATTTT.

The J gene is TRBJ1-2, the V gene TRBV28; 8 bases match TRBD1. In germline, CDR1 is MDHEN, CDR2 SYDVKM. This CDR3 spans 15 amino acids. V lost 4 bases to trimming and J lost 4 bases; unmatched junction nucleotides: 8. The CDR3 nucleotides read TGTGCCAGCAGTTCCGCCCGACAGGGGCGCTATGGCTACACCTTC. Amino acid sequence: CASSSARQGRYGYTF.